A single sample is the source of the 15 T cell receptor beta chains below, sequenced in a study of PD-L1 blockade in urothelial cancer (TCRdb year 2017). The label giving this sample's time point can be read as: peripheral blood 6 weeks after treatment start. Library method: the immunoSEQ multiplex PCR assay. In TCRdb, the immuneACCESS table is reduced to in-frame sequences with V and J assigned. These tables do not hold every clone; where another copy was compared, an unresolved V gene accounts for under half, and the others remain unexplained. The sample profile shows some 120,000 clones; around 90% of them were found once. The ten largest make up under 5% of the sample. The specimen was PBMCs, collected around atezolizumab (anti-PD-L1) treatment. These receptors were taken from a man between 60 and 75 years old with urothelial cancer.

This clone has a handful of counts. The V and J genes are TRBV5-6 and TRBJ1-1; 10 nucleotides line up with TRBD1. V shed 3 bases and J 4 bases; nucleotides not matched to a gene: 6. CDR3 length: 15 residues. Looked up from germline, CDR1 is SGHDT and CDR2 is YYEEEE. CDR3 nucleotide sequence: TGTGCCAGCAGCTACGACAGGGGGCGCGCCACTGAAGCTTTCTTT. This gives the protein CASSYDRGRATEAFF.

The chain employs TRBV27 and TRBJ2-2; D is unresolved. CDR3 length equals 15 residues. In germline, CDR1 is MNHEY, CDR2 SMNVEV (reference sequence). V was cut by 1 base and J by 1 base, with 7 bases left in between. CDR3 DNA: TGTGCCAGCAGTTTATTCATAGTGAACACCGGGGAGCTGTTTTTT. Protein: CASSLFIVNTGELFF.

A few counts support this clone. Its ends do not fully match the called genes, so a read error is possible. V and J are TRBV2 and TRBJ1-1; the D gene is possibly TRBD1 (5 bases). The germline gives CDR1 SNHLY, CDR2 FYNNEI. The CDR3 extends over 13 amino acids. This chain's CDR3 is CASSGDGGTESFF. CDR3 DNA: TGTGCCAGCAGTGGGGATGGGGGGACTGAATCTTTCTTT.

The rearrangement links TRBV19 to TRBJ1-1; a possible D gene is TRBD1 (5 bases). The CDR3 consists of 15 residues. The germline V gene has CDR1 LNHDA and CDR2 SQIVND (reference sequence). The V gene lost 3 bases and the J gene lost 4 bases, with 15 bases spanning the gap. In DNA form, the CDR3 reads TGTGCCAGTAGTATCGGGCTGACAGTGGGCACTGAAGCTTTCTTT. Protein: CASSIGLTVGTEAFF.

The V gene is TRBV15, the J gene TRBJ1-2; 8 bases align to TRBD1. CDR1 and CDR2 (germline): LNHNV, YYDKDF (reference sequence). The trim removed 7 bases at V and 0 bases at J, leaving 7 bases unmatched. The CDR3 is 15 residues long. The CDR3 DNA follows: TGTGCCACCACTACTAACAGGGGGGCTAACTATGGCTACACCTTC. Translating gives CATTTNRGANYGYTF.

The V and J genes are TRBV27 and TRBJ1-6, with D possibly matching TRBD1 (5 bases). This CDR3 has 14 amino acids. Germline CDR1 reads MNHEY; CDR2 reads SMNVEV (reference sequence). Trimming shortened V by 4 bases and J by 4 bases, and 8 bases separated the two germline ends. The CDR3 loop reads CASSYTGYNSPLHF. CDR3 DNA: TGTGCCAGCAGTTACACAGGATATAATTCACCCCTCCACTTT.

The CDR3 here is CASSNSGSDTDTQYF. In nucleotides, the CDR3 is TGTGCCAGTAGTAATAGCGGGAGCGATACAGATACGCAGTATTTT. This rearrangement joins TRBV19 to TRBJ2-3; 9 bases align to TRBD2. Trimming removed 4 bases from V and 3 bases from J; junction bases left unmatched: 5. The V gene's germline CDR1 is LNHDA and CDR2 SQIVND (reference sequence). The CDR3 runs 15 residues.

This chain uses TRBV7-2 with TRBJ2-7, with 8 bases fitting TRBD2. The CDR3 runs to 13 residues. Germline CDR1 SGHTA, CDR2 FQGNSA. V gave up 5 bases and J gave up 6 bases; unmatched junction bases: 6. CDR3 nucleotides: TGTGCCAGCAGCCGTGGACTAGCCGTCGAGCAGTACTTC. This gives the protein CASSRGLAVEQYF.

The chain joins TRBV7-2 to TRBJ1-3; a weak D match, TRBD1 (5 bases). Trimming pared 1 base from V and 2 bases from J, leaving 18 bases between. The germline CDR1 and CDR2 sequences are SGHTA and FQGNSA. CDR3 length: 18 residues. The CDR3, as DNA: TGTGCCAGCAGCTTAGTTTCTCGGTCGGACATGACTGGAAACACCATATATTTT. Protein product: CASSLVSRSDMTGNTIYF.

The V and J genes are TRBV7-2 and TRBJ2-5, with D perhaps matching TRBD2 (5 bases). With 3 bases removed from V and 7 bases from J, the gap between germline ends came to 12 bases. This CDR3 has 13 residues. CDR1 and CDR2 from the germline V gene are SGHTA and FQGNSA. CDR3 bases: TGTGCCAGCAGCTTGACGGGGTTGGCGACCCAGTACTTC. The encoded protein is CASSLTGLATQYF.

The chain links TRBV5-1 to TRBJ2-7; 7 positions agree with TRBD1. CDR1 is SGHRS, CDR2 YFSETQ, per germline. This CDR3 contains 13 residues. V lost 3 bases to trimming and J lost 5 bases; unmatched junction nucleotides: 5. The CDR3 coding sequence is TGCGCCAGCAGCTCTGACAGGGCGAACGAGCAGTACTTC. As protein: CASSSDRANEQYF.

The chain joins TRBV5-4 to TRBJ2-2; TRBD2 might be the D (6 bases). The germline V and J ends were trimmed by 6 bases and 1 base, with 16 bases remaining between them. The V gene's germline CDR1 is SGHNT and CDR2 YYREEE (reference sequence). The CDR3 loop spans 16 amino acids. The CDR3 nucleotides are TGTGCCAGCACCCCGGGCGGGACGGAGAACACCGGGGAGCTGTTTTTT. It codes for CASTPGGTENTGELFF.

V is TRBV5-1 and J is TRBJ2-3, with TRBD1 matching 9 bases. The CDR3 is 16 residues long. Per the germline V gene, CDR1 is SGHRS and CDR2 is YFSETQ. V shed 0 bases and J 1 base; nucleotides not matched to a gene: 3. In DNA form, the CDR3 reads TGCGCCAGCAGCTTGGGACAGGGGGATGGCACAGATACGCAGTATTTT. Protein: CASSLGQGDGTDTQYF. The entire variable domain, with the rest obtained from reference TRBV5-1 and TRBJ2-3, is as follows: KAGVTQTPRYLIKTRGQQVTLSCSPISGHRSVSWYQQTPGQGLQFLFEYFSETQRNKGNFPGRFSGRQFSNSRSEMNVSTLELGDSALYLCASSLGQGDGTDTQYFGPGTRLTVL.

The V gene is TRBV5-1, the J gene TRBJ1-4; no firm D call. V lost 0 bases and J lost 7, with 7 bases in between. The CDR3 totals 13 residues. The germline V gene has CDR1 SGHRS and CDR2 YFSETQ. The CDR3 nucleotides read TGCGCCAGCAGCTTGGGAGGTTTTGAAAAACTGTTTTTT. It translates to CASSLGGFEKLFF. The full variable domain, rest sourced from reference TRBV5-1 and TRBJ1-4, is KAGVTQTPRYLIKTRGQQVTLSCSPISGHRSVSWYQQTPGQGLQFLFEYFSETQRNKGNFPGRFSGRQFSNSRSEMNVSTLELGDSALYLCASSLGGFEKLFFGSGTQLSVL.

The V gene is TRBV6-5, the J gene TRBJ1-4, with D maybe TRBD1 (5 bases). Germline assignment: CDR1 MNHEY and CDR2 SVGAGI. The V end lost 0 bases, the J end lost 7 bases, and 12 bases lay between the germline ends. The CDR3 consists of 15 residues. CDR3 protein: CASSYSDLGAEKLFF. The CDR3 DNA sequence: TGTGCCAGCAGTTACTCGGACCTAGGGGCTGAAAAACTGTTTTTT.